The TCR beta chain under discussion was sequenced for a study of vaccination effects on CD4 cells after COVID-19 (dated by TCRdb to between 2020 and 2023). With respect to the entire study: Post-vaccine samples across the study were collected a median of 72 days after the second dose, with a range of 14 to 241. The Oncomine TCR Beta short-read assay on an Illumina iSeq 100 was used to sequence cultures from other donors in the study. The full study included some 10 COVID-19 convalescent patients and several SARS-CoV-2-naive healthy vaccine recipients. In both COVID-19 convalescent patients and infection-naive vaccine recipients, the study compared SARS-CoV-2 spike-specific CD4+ TCR repertoires from before mRNA vaccination with those from after it. Study-wide conclusions, independent of this receptor: In healthy vaccine recipients, vaccine-induced clones were almost all SARS-CoV-2 mono-reactive, with only 1 of 255 being cross-reactive with common cold coronaviruses. Only a small number of convalescent patients were included, and no early post-infection timepoints were available, which limited the study. Both infection-induced and vaccine-induced clones contracted markedly at late post-vaccination timepoints, which is consistent with waning T cell responses.

Comments on this clone: It lacks a known antigen. Base qualities are missing; no much larger clone stands one base away.

The CDR3 starts with the cysteine, ends with the phenylalanine, and has 14 residues. Just the 42-base CDR3 DNA is kept, in frame starting at base 1. Via the germline V gene, CDR1 is SGHTS and CDR2 YDEGEE. Trimming at the junction amounts to 0 bases on V and 4 bases on J, and the germline ends lie 7 bases apart. In the ViraFEST assay, PBMC were stimulated with viral peptide pools, and antigen-specific CD4+ T cell clonotypes were then identified by expansion using TCR sequencing. After less than 13 days of culture, CD4+ T cells were isolated with the EasySep CD4+ T cell isolation kit. Participants received two doses of either the BNT162b2 or the mRNA-1273 mRNA SARS-CoV-2 vaccine. Negative nucleocapsid antibody results before and after vaccination confirmed that the healthy vaccine recipients had no prior SARS-CoV-2 infection. Some 2 million PBMC per well were cultured with about 10 ug/ml peptides in IMDM containing 5% human AB serum, approximately 10 IU/ml IL-2 and gentamicin. On days 3 and 7, half of the culture medium was replaced with fresh IL-2-containing medium. Each peptide stimulation condition was cultured in triplicate wells unless otherwise noted. Using Ficoll-Paque Plus gradient centrifugation, PBMC were separated from whole blood and then either used fresh or cryopreserved at -140C. The overlapping peptide pools covered the spike proteins of SARS-CoV-2 and of the common cold coronaviruses HCoV-NL63, HCoV-OC43 and HCoV-229E. Genomic DNA was extracted from cultured CD4+ T cells with the QIAamp micro DNA kit.

The library came from the immunoSEQ multiplex PCR assay. TCR beta CDR3 sequencing was performed on DNA from the cultured, isolated CD4+ T cells. The authors processed their data as follows. Non-productive TCR sequences were removed and reads were trimmed to the CDR3 region, keeping CDR3s of at least 7 amino acids. The MANAFEST web app was used to identify antigen-specific clonotypes by comparing expansion in peptide wells with expansion in reference cultures. To be called positive, a clone needed expansion at FDR<0.05 compared with the reference and with all other wells, an odds ratio greater than 5, and a frequency greater than 0.1% in two replicate wells. Cross-reactive clonotypes were defined as significantly expanded in SARS-CoV-2 spike wells and in at least one common cold coronavirus spike condition. Levenshtein distance calculated with the stringdist R package was used to assess CDR3 similarity, and unrooted trees were constructed with ape in R 3.6.1. In TCRdb, the immuneACCESS table is reduced to in-frame sequences with V and J assigned. These tables do not hold every clone; where another copy was compared, an unresolved V gene accounts for under half, and the others remain unexplained. Clonal size and the V and J genes are those of that table, whereas D and trimming came from the DNA. In this sample the table shows 20,000 to 30,000 clones, almost 70% of which occur a single time. In total, the top ten clones hold approximately 8.3% of the sample.

The receptor was derived from a human donor who received a COVID-19 vaccine. This sample comprised CD4+ T cells from PBMCs cultured with SARS-CoV-2 spike peptides, obtained after COVID-19 vaccination. Per the publication, the cell subset or site label means: SARS-CoV-2 spike overlapping peptide pool stimulation. This chain joins TRBV5-8 to TRBJ1-4, with a tentative D gene TRBD1 over 5 matching bases. The nucleotide sequence reads as follows: TGTGCCAGCAGCTTGGGACAGCTTAATGAAAAACTGTTTTTT. Its protein is CASSLGQLNEKLFF.